These 32 T cell receptor beta chains came from one sample sequenced in a study of human T cells and chemical hapten exposure listed by TCRdb under 2021. Per the publication, the time point label means: pre-sensitization, week 0. The intended sense of this specimen's treatment or condition label: therapeutic diphenylcyclopropenone sensitization with weekly scalp DPC. Library method: RACE. This sample was sequenced with a NextSeq 500. TCRdb reprocessing: public reads trimmed at Q25 with fastp, clones called with MiXCR, in-frame beta chains kept. Rows with a matching CDR3 protein are joined into one entry that keeps the most common DNA and genes. This sample gives roughly 260,000 distinct CDR3 sequences in total; 7% to 10% of them show up just once. The ten largest make up around 2.5% of the sample. The specimen was whole blood, collected in connection with sensitization to the hapten diphenylcyclopropenone (DPC). The receptors shown here come from a woman in her forties with alopecia areata. Some clones in this sample may be carry-over from other donors' samples.

This clonotype has a handful of counts. The V call is TRBV29-1, the J call TRBJ2-2, with 7 bases aligning to TRBD1. Per the germline V gene, CDR1 is SQVTM and CDR2 is ANQGSEA. This CDR3 region has 14 residues. The trim removed 7 bases at V and 0 bases at J, leaving 5 bases unmatched. In DNA, the CDR3 is TGCAGCGCTTCGGACAGGCCGAACACCGGGGAGCTGTTTTTT. Amino acid sequence: CSASDRPNTGELFF.

The genes are TRBV29-1 and TRBJ2-3, with 8 bases that match TRBD2. The germline V gene has CDR1 SQVTM and CDR2 ANQGSEA. This CDR3 spans 15 amino acids. J gave up 3 bases and V 3 bases, and 8 bases lay outside the gene matches. Here the CDR3 reads CSVDRAGGSTDTQYF. CDR3 sequence (DNA): TGCAGCGTTGATAGGGCGGGAGGCAGTACAGATACGCAGTATTTT.

This clonotype was seen a few times. CDR3 sequence (DNA): TGTGCCAGCAGTGGGGCGGGAGTGTCCCAAGAGACCCAGTACTTC. Amino acids: CASSGAGVSQETQYF. The genes are TRBV28 and TRBJ2-5, with 7 bases that match TRBD2. Germline V gives CDR1 MDHEN, CDR2 SYDVKM. The junction had 7 bases not matched to a gene; V was cut back by 5 bases and J by 1 base. This CDR3 spans 15 amino acids.

The chain joins TRBV27 to TRBJ1-6; 7 positions match TRBD1. CDR3 length: 14 residues. The V segment lost 3 bases and the J segment 11 bases; nucleotides outside the gene matches: 7. The germline gives CDR1 MNHEY, CDR2 SMNVEV (reference sequence). The CDR3 protein is CASSFNRGLTPLHF. CDR3 coding DNA: TGTGCCAGCAGTTTCAACAGGGGTTTGACACCCCTCCACTTT.

This clonotype was observed a few times. V is TRBV6-5 and J is TRBJ1-3, with 8 bases fitting TRBD1. Germline V gene lookup returns CDR1 MNHEY and CDR2 SVGAGI. Unmatched junction bases numbered 5, after V lost 5 bases and J lost 5 bases. The CDR3 consists of 14 residues. The CDR3: CASSLDRGRNTIYF. For the CDR3, the DNA is TGTGCCAGCAGTCTTGACAGGGGACGAAACACCATATATTTT.

This clonotype was counted many times. V is TRBV7-9 and J is TRBJ2-7; 7 nucleotides align to TRBD1. Germline V gene sequence: CDR1 SEHNR, CDR2 FQNEAQ (reference sequence). This CDR3 contains 12 residues. With V trimmed by 8 bases and J by 1 base, 2 bases remained unmatched. CDR3 sequence: CASGTVSYEQYF. In nucleotides, the CDR3 is TGTGCCAGCGGGACAGTATCCTACGAGCAGTACTTC.

This clonotype was counted only a few times. The rearrangement joins TRBV7-2 to TRBJ2-7, with D possibly TRBD1 on 5 matching bases. The V end lost 5 bases, the J end lost 3 bases, and 14 bases lay between the germline ends. This CDR3 is built from 14 residues. Germline V gives CDR1 SGHTA, CDR2 FQGNSA. CDR3: CASSPHGQGYEQYF. In DNA, the CDR3 is TGTGCCAGCAGCCCCCACGGGCAGGGCTACGAGCAGTACTTC.

V is TRBV6-2 or TRBV6-3 and J is TRBJ2-4, with 9 bases aligning to TRBD2. With V trimmed by 2 bases and J by 5 bases, 7 bases remained unmatched. Germline-derived CDR1 and CDR2 are MNHEY and SVGEGT. The CDR3 is 16 amino acids. DNA of the CDR3: TGTGCCAGCAGTTACGGGGCGGGAGGGCCGGAAAACATTCAGTACTTC. It translates to CASSYGAGGPENIQYF.

This clonotype was detected many times. The chain joins TRBV9 to TRBJ2-1; D unclear. CDR1 and CDR2 from the germline V gene are SGDLS and YYNGEE. The CDR3 spans 12 residues. Trimming shortened V by 0 bases and J by 8 bases, and 6 bases separated the two germline ends. CDR3 loop: CASSVGWDEQFF. The CDR3 nucleotides are TGTGCCAGCAGCGTAGGCTGGGATGAGCAGTTCTTC.

The sample holds a few counts of this clonotype. This chain joins TRBV29-1 and TRBJ1-2; TRBD1 aligns across 8 bases. CDR1 and CDR2 (germline): SQVTM, ANQGSEA. The CDR3 is made up of 13 amino acids. The ends lost 1 base at V and 4 bases at J; junction bases unmatched: 2. CDR3 in amino acids: CSVEGGTGYGYTF. The CDR3 nucleotides read TGCAGCGTTGAAGGAGGGACAGGCTATGGCTACACCTTC.

The chain couples TRBV12-3 or TRBV12-4 to TRBJ2-1; TRBD2 might be the D (6 bases). This CDR3 has 12 amino acids. V lost 5 bases and J lost 10, with 12 bases in between. CDR3 in DNA: TGTGCCAGCAGTCGGACGGGGAGGGAGCAGTTCTTC. As protein: CASSRTGREQFF.

This chain connects TRBV7-9 to TRBJ2-1; the D gene is possibly TRBD1 (5 bases). The CDR3 runs to 12 residues. CDR1 and CDR2 (germline): SEHNR, FQNEAQ (reference sequence). Trimming took off 4 bases at V and 10 bases at J, with 11 bases between the two ends. CDR3 in DNA: TGTGCCAGCAGCTATTGGACACAAGAGCAGTTCTTC. It yields the protein CASSYWTQEQFF.

The chain has TRBV6-5 and TRBJ2-2; TRBD2 matches 8 bases. The junction had 26 bases not matched to a gene; V was cut back by 6 bases and J by 5 bases. Germline CDR1 and CDR2: MNHEY and SVGAGI. This CDR3 has 21 residues. The CDR3 DNA reads TGTGCCAGCAGATTACTCAGGAGAGGCAGCCGGGCGGGAGGAGGGACCGGGGAGCTGTTTTTT. Its translation: CASRLLRRGSRAGGGTGELFF.

This clonotype was recorded at least ten times. The chain employs TRBV7-6 and TRBJ2-3; D gene ambiguous. Germline lookup yields CDR1 SGHVS and CDR2 FNYEAQ. Trimming left V 6 bases short and J 2 bases short, with 9 bases between. The CDR3 extends over 13 amino acids. CDR3 sequence (DNA): TGTGCCAGCAGTTCCGGAAACACAGATACGCAGTATTTT. This encodes CASSSGNTDTQYF.

This clonotype was counted at least ten times. The chain links TRBV28 to TRBJ2-7, with D possibly being TRBD2 (5 bases). V was pared by 6 bases and J by 7 bases, with 25 bases between. This CDR3 comprises 16 residues. Looked up from germline, CDR1 is MDHEN and CDR2 is SYDVKM. CDR3 in DNA: TGTGCCAGCAGCCCCTCAGGACGGACGGTCTGGGAGGAGCAGTACTTC. Its translation is CASSPSGRTVWEEQYF. The whole variable domain, remainder taken from reference TRBV28 and TRBJ2-7, is DVKVTQSSRYLVKRTGEKVFLECVQDMDHENMFWYRQDPGLGLRLIYFSYDVKMKEKGDIPEGYSVSREKKERFSLILESASTNQTSMYLCASSPSGRTVWEEQYFGPGTRLTVT.

The sample holds many counts of this clonotype. This sequence joins TRBV28 and TRBJ1-5, with D tentatively TRBD1 (5 bases). Germline-derived CDR1 and CDR2 are MDHEN and SYDVKM. Deletions cut 3 bases from V and 6 bases from J, with 15 bases between. The CDR3 spans 15 residues. The CDR3 DNA sequence: TGTGCCAGCAGTTTCAGGGTACGGGGCAGTCAGCCCCAGCATTTT. Its translation: CASSFRVRGSQPQHF.

There are a few counts of this clonotype. The chain recombines TRBV29-1 with TRBJ2-7; 7 bases fit TRBD1. The V gene's germline CDR1 is SQVTM and CDR2 ANQGSEA. CDR3 size: 14 residues. V was pared by 3 bases and J by 4 bases, with 9 bases of the junction left unmatched. CDR3 sequence reads: CSVDAAGGQYEQYF. The CDR3 nucleotides are TGCAGCGTTGACGCGGCAGGGGGTCAATACGAGCAGTACTTC.

The table lists this clonotype with many counts. The rearrangement joins TRBV4-2 to TRBJ2-7, with a possible D match to TRBD2 (5 bases). CDR3 length equals 16 residues. The germline V gene encodes CDR1 LGHNA and CDR2 YNFKEQ. Between the trimmed V and J ends, which lost 0 bases and 3 bases, there was a span of 15 bases. This CDR3 is CASSQDLTGNGYEQYF. CDR3 DNA: TGTGCCAGCAGCCAAGATTTAACCGGGAACGGCTACGAGCAGTACTTC.

This clonotype was detected only a few times. The rearrangement links TRBV24-1 to TRBJ2-7, with unresolved D. Trimming shortened V by 6 bases and J by 1 base, and 12 bases separated the two germline ends. The CDR3 is made up of 14 amino acids. Germline CDR1 reads KGHDR; CDR2 reads SFDVKD. In DNA form, the CDR3 reads TGTGCCACCAGTTCAGGACGTGGGTCCTACGAGCAGTACTTC. Its translation: CATSSGRGSYEQYF.

This sequence joins TRBV10-3 and TRBJ2-7, with 9 bases fitting TRBD1. Germline V gene lookup returns CDR1 ENHRY and CDR2 SYGVKD. The CDR3 sequence is 15 residues long. J gave up 2 bases and V 2 bases, and 4 bases lay outside the gene matches. The CDR3 spells CAISEPGQGTYEQYF. The CDR3 nucleotides are TGTGCCATCAGTGAGCCGGGACAGGGAACCTACGAGCAGTACTTC.

This clonotype has just a few counts. The CDR3 loop reads CASLGKQGDGYTF. The CDR3 bases are TGTGCCAGCCTCGGTAAACAGGGGGATGGCTACACCTTC. The chain recombines TRBV28 with TRBJ1-2, with TRBD1 matching over 8 bases. In germline, CDR1 is MDHEN, CDR2 SYDVKM. The CDR3 runs to 13 residues. Trimming at V came to 8 bases and at J to 6 bases, leaving 8 bases not matched to a gene.

The table lists this clonotype with a few counts. The chain is built from TRBV7-2 and TRBJ1-3, with a possible D match to TRBD1 (6 bases). The germline CDR1 and CDR2 sequences are SGHTA and FQGNSA. The CDR3 covers 14 residues. V lost 6 bases to trimming and J lost 2 bases, with 11 bases between them. CDR3 coding DNA: TGTGCCAGCAGACCGACAGGCACTGGAAACACCATATATTTT. The encoded protein is CASRPTGTGNTIYF.

In its sample, this clonotype was seen a few times. This chain connects TRBV12-3 or TRBV12-4 to TRBJ1-1; the match to TRBD1 covers 7 bases. J lost 0 bases, V lost 5 bases, and 9 bases had no gene match. The CDR3 runs to 16 residues. This CDR3 is CASSLDRAVLNTEAFF. DNA for the CDR3: TGTGCCAGCAGTCTTGACAGGGCTGTATTGAACACTGAAGCTTTCTTT.

At least ten counts were recorded for this clonotype. V gene TRBV5-1 combines with J gene TRBJ1-1; D is perhaps TRBD1 (6 bases). V gave up 4 bases and J gave up 4 bases, with 17 bases separating them. The CDR3 runs 15 residues. The germline gives CDR1 SGHRS, CDR2 YFSETQ. The CDR3: CASSDGVQGGTEAFF. The CDR3 nucleotides read TGCGCCAGCAGCGATGGAGTACAGGGAGGCACTGAAGCTTTCTTT.

This clonotype was seen only a few times. The chain employs TRBV29-1 and TRBJ2-5, with D perhaps TRBD1 or TRBD2 (5 bases each). Trimming took 4 bases from V and 5 from J, leaving 23 bases between them. The CDR3 runs to 16 residues. Germline CDR1 is SQVTM and CDR2 is ANQGSEA. The CDR3 loop reads CSVGDPRGGFIETQYF. CDR3 in DNA: TGCAGCGTTGGGGATCCTAGGGGCGGGTTTATTGAGACCCAGTACTTC.

This clonotype has just a few counts. The gene calls are TRBV18 and TRBJ1-5; tentatively, D is TRBD1 (5 bases). Trimming shortened V by 2 bases and J by 4 bases, and 9 bases separated the two germline ends. The CDR3 extends over 14 amino acids. Germline V gives CDR1 KGHSH, CDR2 LQKENI. In DNA, the CDR3 is TGTGCCAGCTCACCAGACAGACTTAATCAGCCCCAGCATTTT. Translation gives CASSPDRLNQPQHF.

In this sample, this clonotype turned up many times. The V call is TRBV6-2 or TRBV6-3, the J call TRBJ1-2; perhaps TRBD1 as D (5 bases). This CDR3 contains 14 residues. Germline-derived CDR1 and CDR2 are MNHEY and SVGEGT. The V gene lost 7 bases and the J gene lost 12 bases, with 24 bases spanning the gap. CDR3 amino acids: CASTELSGTAIHTF. The CDR3 bases are TGTGCCAGCACCGAACTATCAGGGACGGCTATCCACACCTTC.

V is TRBV20-1 and J is TRBJ1-2, with 10 bases matching TRBD1. This CDR3 comprises 11 residues. With 3 bases clipped from V and 10 bases from J, the junction kept 2 bases outside the gene matches. CDR1 and CDR2 from the germline V gene are DFQATT and SNEGSKA (reference sequence). CDR3 nucleotide sequence: TGCAGTGCTAGGGGGACAGGGGACTACACCTTC. Translation: CSARGTGDYTF.

V usage is TRBV28 and J usage is TRBJ2-5; TRBD1 aligns across 8 bases. The CDR3 is made up of 13 amino acids. J lost 5 bases, V lost 7 bases, and 6 bases had no gene match. Germline V gives CDR1 MDHEN, CDR2 SYDVKM. The CDR3 DNA follows: TGTGCCAGCACAGGGGGCATTGGGGAGACCCAGTACTTC. This translates into CASTGGIGETQYF.

The chain links TRBV29-1 to TRBJ2-7, with 8 positions matching TRBD1. CDR1 SQVTM and CDR2 ANQGSEA come from the germline V gene. With V trimmed by 6 bases and J by 0 bases, 13 bases remained unmatched. The length of the CDR3 is 16 residues. The CDR3 region has the DNA TGCAGCGTCACCAGACCTGTGACAGGGGCCTCCTACGAGCAGTACTTC. It codes for CSVTRPVTGASYEQYF.

In this sample, this clonotype turned up many times. The chain links TRBV9 to TRBJ2-5; D remains unclear. The CDR3 has 14 residues. CDR1 and CDR2 from the germline V gene are SGDLS and YYNGEE. The germline V and J ends were trimmed by 0 bases and 1 base, with 7 bases remaining between them. CDR3 amino acids: CASSVELFQETQYF. The CDR3 DNA reads as TGTGCCAGCAGCGTAGAGCTGTTCCAAGAGACCCAGTACTTC.

The chain uses TRBV7-9 and TRBJ1-1; D is ambiguous. The CDR3 consists of 12 residues. The germline CDR1 and CDR2 sequences are SEHNR and FQNEAQ (reference sequence). Deletions cut 4 bases from V and 6 bases from J, with 9 bases between. The CDR3 nucleotides are TGTGCCAGCAGCTACAGTCACTCTGAAGCTTTCTTT. It specifies CASSYSHSEAFF.